The rows below give T cell receptor beta chains drawn from one sample of a study of regulatory T cells in long-lasting Graves disease. MiXCR, run by TCRdb on the multiplex PCR reads, gives a single entry per CDR3 protein. The sample consists of 400,000 or so distinct CDR3 sequences, more than 20% of them appearing once. Source: peripheral blood mononuclear cells (PBMCs), taken when the disease was refractory, from a patient treated with antithyroid drugs. The receptor source for this set is a female donor with Graves disease. Both conserved end residues are part of each CDR3. The D gene is left open where the match is weak. Only some rows state a clone size, as once, few, many or a class for expanded clones.

size	V	J	D	CDR3	DNA
few	TRBV3-1	TRBJ1-4	NA	CASSQEEGPNEKLFF	TGTGCCAGCAGCCAAGAGGAAGGGCCTAATGAAAAACTGTTTTTT
many	TRBV12-3/TRBV12-4	TRBJ1-4	TRBD1	CASIGQGGEKLFF	TGTGCCAGCATAGGACAGGGGGGTGAAAAACTGTTTTTT
few	TRBV11-2	TRBJ2-1	NA	CASNHAGTQSYNEQFF	TGTGCCAGCAACCATGCCGGGACTCAATCCTACAATGAGCAGTTCTTC
many	TRBV6-5	TRBJ2-7	NA	CASSYSRPGFAYEQYF	TGTGCCAGCAGTTACTCTAGGCCGGGGTTTGCCTACGAGCAGTACTTC
few	TRBV20-1	TRBJ2-4	NA	CSANLVGVAKNIQYF	TGCAGTGCTAACCTAGTTGGGGTAGCCAAAAACATTCAGTACTTC
NA	TRBV7-8	TRBJ2-7	TRBD1	CASSFTGQGAFYEQYF	TGTGCCAGCAGCTTTACGGGACAGGGGGCTTTCTACGAGCAGTACTTC
NA	TRBV7-9	TRBJ2-2	NA	CASSPLGDTGELFF	TGTGCCAGCAGCCCACTGGGGGACACCGGGGAGCTGTTTTTT
NA	TRBV9	TRBJ2-7	NA	CASSAHSGASYEQYF	TGTGCCAGCAGCGCTCACTCCGGAGCGTCCTACGAGCAGTACTTC
few	TRBV7-2	TRBJ2-1	NA	CASSRSQRRSSYNEQFF	TGTGCCAGCAGCCGCTCCCAGCGCAGGAGCTCCTACAATGAGCAGTTCTTC
NA	TRBV5-1	TRBJ1-6	NA	CASSILPPGVLNSPLHF	TGCGCCAGCAGCATATTACCCCCGGGTGTTCTTAATTCACCCCTCCACTTT
NA	TRBV2	TRBJ2-1	NA	CASSTRFSSRYEQFF	TGTGCCAGCAGTACTAGGTTCAGCTCGAGGTATGAGCAGTTCTTC
NA	TRBV5-1	TRBJ2-7	NA	CASSRGVEQYF	TGCGCCAGCTCGAGGGGAGTCGAGCAGTACTTC
many	TRBV6-1	TRBJ2-7	NA	CASRETGQYEQYF	TGTGCCAGCAGAGAAACAGGGCAGTACGAGCAGTACTTC
many	TRBV28	TRBJ2-7	TRBD2	CASSSPRLAGEVEQYF	TGTGCCAGCAGTTCCCCCAGGCTAGCGGGAGAGGTCGAGCAGTACTTC
NA	TRBV28	TRBJ2-1	NA	CASSLGHEQFF	TGTGCCAGCAGTTTAGGGCATGAGCAGTTCTTC
NA	TRBV6-2/TRBV6-3	TRBJ1-5	NA	CASSFPRGPQHF	TGTGCCAGCAGTTTTCCTCGGGGGCCCCAGCATTTT
few	TRBV27	TRBJ2-7	NA	CASRQGTSSRSEQYF	TGTGCCAGCAGGCAGGGGACTTCTAGCCGCAGCGAGCAGTACTTC
NA	TRBV9	TRBJ1-6	NA	CASSPRSGVESPLHF	TGTGCCAGCAGCCCCCGTTCGGGGGTTGAATCACCCCTCCACTTT
many	TRBV6-1	TRBJ1-1	TRBD1	CASSDPGTGIPEAFF	TGTGCCAGCAGTGACCCCGGGACAGGGATCCCTGAAGCTTTCTTT
NA	TRBV7-2	TRBJ1-5	TRBD1	CASSPGQVHQPQHF	TGTGCCAGCAGCCCGGGACAGGTCCATCAGCCCCAGCATTTT
NA	TRBV3-2	TRBJ2-2	NA	CASSQEDGRNTGELFF	TGTGCCAGCAGCCAAGAGGACGGGAGGAACACCGGGGAGCTGTTTTTT
few	TRBV7-2	TRBJ2-7	NA	CASSTEASALGF	TGTGCCAGCAGCACCGAGGCTAGCGCGTTGGGTTTC
NA	TRBV6-6	TRBJ1-5	NA	CASSYSGSNNQPQHF	TGTGCCAGCAGTTACTCGGGCAGCAACAATCAGCCCCAGCATTTT
few	TRBV7-9	TRBJ1-4	NA	CASSYRGDTLNEKLFF	TGTGCCAGCAGCTACCGAGGGGACACCCTTAATGAAAAACTGTTTTTT
NA	TRBV7-2	TRBJ1-1	TRBD1	CASSLGFVSGQGGLF	TGTGCCAGCAGCTTAGGATTTGTTAGTGGACAGGGGGGTCTATTT
NA	TRBV7-2	TRBJ1-2	TRBD1	CASSLAWAGGTYGYTF	TGTGCCAGCAGCTTAGCTTGGGCAGGGGGGACCTATGGCTACACCTTC
many	TRBV24-1	TRBJ2-7	TRBD2	CATSDPSGSGSDEQYF	TGTGCCACCAGTGACCCTAGCGGCTCTGGGAGCGACGAGCAGTACTTC
NA	TRBV20-1	TRBJ1-2	TRBD1	CSARDGGQGFSYGYTF	TGCAGTGCTAGAGATGGGGGACAGGGGTTCTCCTATGGCTACACCTTC
many	TRBV6-5	TRBJ1-1	NA	CASSYGVGVNTEAFF	TGTGCCAGCAGTTACGGGGTGGGAGTGAACACTGAAGCTTTCTTT
NA	TRBV4-3	TRBJ1-2	NA	CASSQDSTKGYGYTF	TGCGCCAGCAGCCAAGATTCCACCAAGGGATATGGCTACACCTTC
NA	TRBV14	TRBJ2-7	TRBD1	CASSPQTNRGEQYF	TGTGCCAGCAGCCCCCAGACCAACAGGGGCGAGCAGTACTTC
NA	TRBV5-1	TRBJ1-1	NA	CASSPLGGSTEAFF	TGCGCCAGCAGCCCCCTAGGGGGTAGCACTGAAGCTTTCTTT
few	TRBV2	TRBJ2-3	TRBD1	CASSEGSVRGWYTDTQYF	TGTGCCAGCAGTGAAGGGAGTGTCAGGGGGTGGTACACAGATACGCAGTATTTT
NA	TRBV27	TRBJ2-3	NA	CASSLSSTDTQYF	TGTGCCAGCAGTTTGTCTAGCACAGATACGCAGTATTTT
many	TRBV28	TRBJ2-5	NA	CASSLSGAETTQYF	TGTGCCAGCAGTTTATCAGGGGCGGAGACGACCCAGTACTTC
few	TRBV29-1	TRBJ2-2	NA	CSVEIQRGAGGELFF	TGCAGCGTTGAAATCCAACGGGGGGCGGGCGGGGAGCTGTTTTTT
many	TRBV20-1	TRBJ1-1	NA	CSATWTGNTEAFF	TGCAGTGCTACCTGGACGGGGAACACTGAAGCTTTCTTT
few	TRBV28	TRBJ2-1	NA	CASSFGYNEQFF	TGTGCCAGCAGTTTTGGGTACAATGAGCAGTTCTTC
NA	TRBV6-4	TRBJ1-2	NA	CASSLMDYGYTF	TGTGCCAGTAGCCTTATGGACTATGGCTACACCTTC
many	TRBV28	TRBJ2-7	NA	CASTLGTWGYEQYF	TGTGCCAGCACCTTAGGGACATGGGGCTACGAGCAGTACTTC
NA	TRBV29-1	TRBJ2-6	TRBD1	CSVVFLGQGSGANVLTF	TGCAGCGTTGTGTTTTTGGGACAGGGCTCTGGGGCCAACGTCCTGACTTTC
many	TRBV12-3/TRBV12-4	TRBJ2-5	NA	CASSLSGPETQYF	TGTGCCAGCAGTTTGTCGGGGCCAGAGACCCAGTACTTC
many	TRBV7-8	TRBJ2-7	NA	CASSSRTALTYEQYF	TGTGCCAGCAGCTCTCGGACAGCACTCACCTACGAGCAGTACTTC
NA	TRBV6-1	TRBJ2-6	NA	CASSAGQGKSGANVLTF	TGTGCCAGCAGTGCCGGGCAGGGTAAATCTGGGGCCAACGTCCTGACTTTC
NA	TRBV2	TRBJ2-7	NA	CASSLFLRYF	TGTGCCAGCAGCTTGTTTCTGCGGTACTTC
NA	TRBV7-3	TRBJ1-4	NA	CASSSSALGGKYEKLFF	TGTGCCAGCAGCTCTAGCGCCCTGGGGGGGAAATACGAAAAACTGTTTTTT
many	TRBV28	TRBJ2-7	TRBD2	CASSPTSAIYDSSYEQYF	TGTGCCAGCAGTCCAACTAGCGCGATCTATGATAGCTCCTACGAGCAGTACTTC
NA	TRBV5-6	TRBJ1-1	TRBD1	CASSGTAGRNTEAFF	TGTGCCAGCAGCGGGACAGCTGGGAGGAACACTGAAGCTTTCTTT